This entry features one T cell receptor (beta chain) sequence. The target antigen is unknown. The J segment lost 3 bases and the V segment lost 5 bases, leaving 7 bases of the junction unmatched. The CDR3 has 15 amino acids. The V gene's germline CDR1 is SGHVS and CDR2 FQNEAQ. This sample was taken from a study of T cell responses to AZD1222 COVID-19 vaccine. The data were produced by immunoSEQ multiplex PCR, yet TCRdb's version contains in-frame clones alone and is incomplete. The profile shows some 91,000 clones, around 94% of them singletons. Study results and caveats: Unmutated regions of variants are reportedly targeted by nearly half of spike-specific TCRs. Increases in Spike-specific TCR breadth and depth were seen after two AZD1222 doses.

The rearrangement joins TRBV7-8 to TRBJ1-1; 9 nucleotides align to TRBD1. The specimen comprised peripheral blood, sampled on day 0 of AZD1222 vaccination. This sequence was found in an adult in good health. CDR3 amino acids: CASSTWTGADTEAFF. The CDR3 region has the DNA TGTGCCAGCAGCACATGGACAGGGGCGGACACTGAAGCTTTCTTT. The full variable domain, its missing parts supplied by reference TRBV7-8 and TRBJ1-1, is GAGVSQSPRYKVAKRGQDVALRCDPISGHVSLFWYQQALGQGPEFLTYFQNEAQLDKSGLPSDRFFAERPEGSVSTLKIQRTQQEDSAVYLCASSTWTGADTEAFFGQGTRLTVV.